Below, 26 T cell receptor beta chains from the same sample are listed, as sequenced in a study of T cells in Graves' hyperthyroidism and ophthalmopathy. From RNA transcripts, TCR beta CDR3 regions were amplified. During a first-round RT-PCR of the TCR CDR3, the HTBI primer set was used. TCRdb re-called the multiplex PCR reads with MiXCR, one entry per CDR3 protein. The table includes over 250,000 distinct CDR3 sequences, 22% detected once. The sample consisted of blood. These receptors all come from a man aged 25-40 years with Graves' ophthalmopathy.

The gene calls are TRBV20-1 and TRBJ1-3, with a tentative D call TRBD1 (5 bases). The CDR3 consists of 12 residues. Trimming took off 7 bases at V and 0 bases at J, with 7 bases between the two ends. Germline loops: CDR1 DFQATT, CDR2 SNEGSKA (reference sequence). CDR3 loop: CSVGGSGNTIYF. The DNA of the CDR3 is TGCAGTGTGGGGGGCTCTGGAAACACCATATATTTT.

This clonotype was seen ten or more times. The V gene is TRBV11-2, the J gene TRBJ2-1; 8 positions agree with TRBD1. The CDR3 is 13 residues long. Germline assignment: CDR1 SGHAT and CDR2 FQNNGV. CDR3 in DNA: TGTGCAGAACAGGGGGGAGCCTACAATGAGCAGTTCTTC. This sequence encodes CAEQGGAYNEQFF.

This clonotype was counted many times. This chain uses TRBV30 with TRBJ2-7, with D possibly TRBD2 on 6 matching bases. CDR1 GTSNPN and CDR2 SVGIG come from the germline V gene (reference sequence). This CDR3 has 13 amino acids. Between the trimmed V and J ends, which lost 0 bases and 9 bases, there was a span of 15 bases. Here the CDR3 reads CAWSVPGGGRQYF. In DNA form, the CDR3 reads TGTGCCTGGAGTGTACCTGGGGGAGGCCGGCAGTACTTC.

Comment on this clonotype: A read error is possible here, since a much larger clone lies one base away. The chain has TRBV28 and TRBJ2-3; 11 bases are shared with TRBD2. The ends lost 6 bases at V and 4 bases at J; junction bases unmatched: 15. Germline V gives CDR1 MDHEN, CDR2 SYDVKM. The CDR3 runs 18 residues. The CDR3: CASSPGSLAGGVPDTQYF. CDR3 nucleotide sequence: TGTGCCAGCAGCCCCGGGTCCTTAGCGGGAGGGGTCCCAGATACGCAGTATTTT.

The CDR3 nucleotides are TGTGCCAGCAGTCCGTCCGGGGCGGGAGATTACAATGAGCAGTTCTTC. Translation gives CASSPSGAGDYNEQFF. J is TRBJ2-1 and V is TRBV27; 7 bases are shared with TRBD2. Germline V lookup: CDR1 MNHEY, CDR2 SMNVEV (reference sequence). J was trimmed by 4 bases and V by 5 bases; bases with no gene match: 11. The CDR3 has 16 amino acids.

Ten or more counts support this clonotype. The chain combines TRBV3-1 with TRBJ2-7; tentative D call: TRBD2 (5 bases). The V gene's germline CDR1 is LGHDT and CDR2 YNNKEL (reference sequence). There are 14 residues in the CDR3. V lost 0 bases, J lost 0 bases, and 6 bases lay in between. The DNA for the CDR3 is TGTGCCAGCAGCCAAGATACTAGCTCCTACGAGCAGTACTTC. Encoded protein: CASSQDTSSYEQYF.

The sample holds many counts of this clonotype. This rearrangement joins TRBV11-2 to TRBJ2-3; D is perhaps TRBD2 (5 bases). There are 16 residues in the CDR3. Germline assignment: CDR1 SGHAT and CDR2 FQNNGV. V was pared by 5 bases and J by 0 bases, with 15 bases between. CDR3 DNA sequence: TGTGCCAGCAGCCCGAGGATAGCGACGAGCACAGATACGCAGTATTTT. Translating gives CASSPRIATSTDTQYF.

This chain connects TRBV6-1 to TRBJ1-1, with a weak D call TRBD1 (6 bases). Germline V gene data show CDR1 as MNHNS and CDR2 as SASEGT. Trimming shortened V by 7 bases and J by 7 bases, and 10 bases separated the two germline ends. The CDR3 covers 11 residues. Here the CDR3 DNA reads TGTGCCAGCACCAGGGGAAGTGAAGCTTTCTTT. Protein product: CASTRGSEAFF.

The CDR3 DNA follows: TGTGCCAGTAGTCCGTACAGGGTCTTAAGGACAGATACGCAGTATTTT. This encodes CASSPYRVLRTDTQYF. This chain uses TRBV19 with TRBJ2-3; D perhaps matches TRBD1 (6 bases). The germline CDR1 and CDR2 sequences are LNHDA and SQIVND (reference sequence). The CDR3 sequence is 16 residues long. The V and J ends lost 5 bases and 3 bases respectively, with 18 bases between them.

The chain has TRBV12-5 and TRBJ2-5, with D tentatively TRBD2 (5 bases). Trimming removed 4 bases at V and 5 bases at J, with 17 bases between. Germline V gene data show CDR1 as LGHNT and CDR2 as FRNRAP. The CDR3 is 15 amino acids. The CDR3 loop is CASGSPQHGVETQYF. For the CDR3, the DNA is TGTGCTAGTGGTTCCCCCCAGCACGGGGTGGAGACCCAGTACTTC.

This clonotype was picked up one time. CDR3 protein: CASSSPGQGFGYTF. The CDR3 region has the DNA TGTGCCAGCAGTTCCCCGGGACAGGGGTTTGGCTACACCTTC. The gene calls are TRBV27 and TRBJ1-2; 10 bases are a match to TRBD1. This CDR3 is 14 amino acids long. V lost 4 bases to trimming and J lost 7 bases; unmatched junction nucleotides: 6. Germline V gives CDR1 MNHEY, CDR2 SMNVEV (reference sequence).

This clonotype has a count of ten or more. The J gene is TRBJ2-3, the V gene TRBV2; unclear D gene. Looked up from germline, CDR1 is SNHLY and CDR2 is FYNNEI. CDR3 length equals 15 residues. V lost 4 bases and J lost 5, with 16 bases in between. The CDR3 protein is CASSATVVDGDTQYF. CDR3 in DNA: TGTGCCAGCAGTGCAACGGTGGTAGATGGAGATACGCAGTATTTT.

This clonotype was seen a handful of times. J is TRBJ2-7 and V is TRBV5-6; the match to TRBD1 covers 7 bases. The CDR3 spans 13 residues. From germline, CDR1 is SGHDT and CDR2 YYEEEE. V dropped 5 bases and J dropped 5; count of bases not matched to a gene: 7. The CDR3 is CASSPTGIDEQYF. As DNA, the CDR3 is TGTGCCAGCAGTCCGACAGGGATTGACGAGCAGTACTTC.

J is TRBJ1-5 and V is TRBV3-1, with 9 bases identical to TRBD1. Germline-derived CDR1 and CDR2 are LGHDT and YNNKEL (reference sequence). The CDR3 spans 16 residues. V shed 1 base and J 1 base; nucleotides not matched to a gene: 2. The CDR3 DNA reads TGTGCCAGCAGCCAAGGGGGACAGGGCAGCAATCAGCCCCAGCATTTT. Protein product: CASSQGGQGSNQPQHF.

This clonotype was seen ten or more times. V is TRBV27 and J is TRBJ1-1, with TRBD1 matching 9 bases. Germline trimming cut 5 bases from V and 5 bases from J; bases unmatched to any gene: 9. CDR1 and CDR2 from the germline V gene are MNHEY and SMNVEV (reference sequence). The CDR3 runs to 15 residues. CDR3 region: CASSAFGTGITEAFF. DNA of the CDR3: TGTGCCAGCAGTGCCTTCGGGACAGGGATAACTGAAGCTTTCTTT.

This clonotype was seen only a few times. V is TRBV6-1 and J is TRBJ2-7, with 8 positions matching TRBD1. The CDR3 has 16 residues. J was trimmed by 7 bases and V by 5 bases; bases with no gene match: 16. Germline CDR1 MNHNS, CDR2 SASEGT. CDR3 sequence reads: CASSYTSGGQGREQYF. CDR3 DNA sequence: TGTGCCAGCAGTTATACGAGCGGAGGACAGGGTAGGGAGCAGTACTTC.

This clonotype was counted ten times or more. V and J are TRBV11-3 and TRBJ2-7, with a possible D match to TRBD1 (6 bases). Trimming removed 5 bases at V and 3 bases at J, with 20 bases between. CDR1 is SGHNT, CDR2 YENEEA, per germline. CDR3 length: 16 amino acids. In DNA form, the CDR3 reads TGTGCCAGCAGCCAAGGGGGTCAGCGCAGATACTACGAGCAGTACTTC. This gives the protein CASSQGGQRRYYEQYF.

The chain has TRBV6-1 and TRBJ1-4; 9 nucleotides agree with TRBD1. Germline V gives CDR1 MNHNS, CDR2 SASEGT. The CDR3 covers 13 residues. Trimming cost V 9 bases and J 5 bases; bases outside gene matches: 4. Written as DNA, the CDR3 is TGTGCCAGTCGGACAGGGGTAAATGAAAAACTGTTTTTT. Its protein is CASRTGVNEKLFF.

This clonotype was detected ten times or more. The CDR3 DNA reads as TGTGCCAGCAGTTACGACAGGCTGAGAGGTGAAGCTTTCTTT. It encodes CASSYDRLRGEAFF. This chain joins TRBV6-5 and TRBJ1-1, with D possibly being TRBD1 (6 bases). Trimming removed 2 bases at V and 7 bases at J, with 14 bases between. Germline V gene lookup returns CDR1 MNHEY and CDR2 SVGAGI. This CDR3 region has 14 residues.

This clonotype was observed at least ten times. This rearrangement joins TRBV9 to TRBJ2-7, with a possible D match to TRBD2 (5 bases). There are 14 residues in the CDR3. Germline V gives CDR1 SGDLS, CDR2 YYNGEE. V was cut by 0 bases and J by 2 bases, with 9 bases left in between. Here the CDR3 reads CASSVVAEAYEQYF. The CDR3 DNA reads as TGTGCCAGCAGCGTAGTGGCGGAGGCCTACGAGCAGTACTTC.

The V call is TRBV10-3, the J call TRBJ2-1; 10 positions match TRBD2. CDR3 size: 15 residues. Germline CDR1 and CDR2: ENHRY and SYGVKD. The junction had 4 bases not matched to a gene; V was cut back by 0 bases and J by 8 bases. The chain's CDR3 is CAISESLAGVDEQFF. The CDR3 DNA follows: TGTGCCATCAGTGAGTCTCTAGCGGGAGTCGATGAGCAGTTCTTC.

The CDR3 DNA reads as TGTGCCAGCAGTTGGACGACAGGGGGTGACACTGAAGCTTTCTTT. The encoded protein is CASSWTTGGDTEAFF. J is TRBJ1-1 and V is TRBV6-5; 9 bases are a match to TRBD1. V gave up 4 bases and J gave up 3 bases; unmatched junction bases: 6. The germline V gene has CDR1 MNHEY and CDR2 SVGAGI. CDR3 length: 15 residues.

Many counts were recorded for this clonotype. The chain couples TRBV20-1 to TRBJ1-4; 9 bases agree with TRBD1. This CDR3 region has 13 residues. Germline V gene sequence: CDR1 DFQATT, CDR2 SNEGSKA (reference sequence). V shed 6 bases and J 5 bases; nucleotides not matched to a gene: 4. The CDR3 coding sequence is TGCAGTGCGCAGACAGGGGGGAATGAAAAACTGTTTTTT. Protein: CSAQTGGNEKLFF.

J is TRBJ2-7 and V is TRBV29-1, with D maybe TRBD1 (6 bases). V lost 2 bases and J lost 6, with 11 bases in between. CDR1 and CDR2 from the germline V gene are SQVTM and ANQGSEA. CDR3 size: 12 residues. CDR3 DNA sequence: TGCAGCGTTGAAATCAGGGGTCGCGAGCAGTACTTC. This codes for CSVEIRGREQYF.

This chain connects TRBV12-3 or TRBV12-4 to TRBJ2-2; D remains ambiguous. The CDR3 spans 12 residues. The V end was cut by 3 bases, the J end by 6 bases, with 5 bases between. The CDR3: CASSFGAGELFF. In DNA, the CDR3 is TGTGCCAGCAGTTTTGGGGCCGGGGAGCTGTTTTTT.

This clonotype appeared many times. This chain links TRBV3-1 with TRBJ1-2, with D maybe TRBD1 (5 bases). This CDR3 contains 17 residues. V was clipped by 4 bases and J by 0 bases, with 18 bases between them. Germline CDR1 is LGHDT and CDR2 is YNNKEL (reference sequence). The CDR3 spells CASSRLWQGPANYGYTF. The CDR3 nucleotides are TGTGCCAGCAGCCGACTCTGGCAGGGACCAGCTAACTATGGCTACACCTTC.